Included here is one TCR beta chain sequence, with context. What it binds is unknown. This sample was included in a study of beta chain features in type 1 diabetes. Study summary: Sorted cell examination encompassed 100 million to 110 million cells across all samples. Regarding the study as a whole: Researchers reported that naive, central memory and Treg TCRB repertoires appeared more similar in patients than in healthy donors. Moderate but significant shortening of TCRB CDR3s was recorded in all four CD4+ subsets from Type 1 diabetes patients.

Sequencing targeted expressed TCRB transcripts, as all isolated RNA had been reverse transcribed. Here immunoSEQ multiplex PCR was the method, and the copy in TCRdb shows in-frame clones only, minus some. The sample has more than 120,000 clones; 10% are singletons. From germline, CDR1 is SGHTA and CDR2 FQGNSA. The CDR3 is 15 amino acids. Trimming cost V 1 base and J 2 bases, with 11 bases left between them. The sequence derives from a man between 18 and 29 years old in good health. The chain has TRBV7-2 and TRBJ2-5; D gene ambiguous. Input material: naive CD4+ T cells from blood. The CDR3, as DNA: TGTGCCAGCAGCTTAGGTCCAGATGCACAAGAGACCCAGTACTTC. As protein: CASSLGPDAQETQYF.